This TCR beta chain was recorded in a study of T-cell memory formation after mild COVID-19. Across the study: Largely donor-specific TCR clusters were found. Study-wide results and caveats: Whether day 37 second-wave clones are SARS-CoV-2-specific was not confirmed. Pre-infection memory carried some responding clones, suggesting that cross-reactive memory joined.

In this sample, this clonotype turned up a few times. Its specificity is not known. This CDR3 has 13 amino acids. V gave up 5 bases and J gave up 4 bases, with 11 bases separating them. TCRdb re-called the 5' RACE reads through MiXCR, storing one row per CDR3 protein. Of about 430,000 distinct CDR3 sequences listed, 20% to 25% were seen once; the top ten hold about 8.7%. The sample consisted of PBMCs or a T cell subset sorted from them (not recorded which). The chain carries TRBV12-3 or TRBV12-4 and TRBJ1-2; TRBD1 might be the D (5 bases). The TCR was taken from an adult woman who had mild COVID-19 (a few samples of this study predate the infection). Cell type and time point are not known. The CDR3 coding sequence is TGTGCCAGCAGTCGACAGATTTTCTATGGCTACACCTTC. It translates to CASSRQIFYGYTF.